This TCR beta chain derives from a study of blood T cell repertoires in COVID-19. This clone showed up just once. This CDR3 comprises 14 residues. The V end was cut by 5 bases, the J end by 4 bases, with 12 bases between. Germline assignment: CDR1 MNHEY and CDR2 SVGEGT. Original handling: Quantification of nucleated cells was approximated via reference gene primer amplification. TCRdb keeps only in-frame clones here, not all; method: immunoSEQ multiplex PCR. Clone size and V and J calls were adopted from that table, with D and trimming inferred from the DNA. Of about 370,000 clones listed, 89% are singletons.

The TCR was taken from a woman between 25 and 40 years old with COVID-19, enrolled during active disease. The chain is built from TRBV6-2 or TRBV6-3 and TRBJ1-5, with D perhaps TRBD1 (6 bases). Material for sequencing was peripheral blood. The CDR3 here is CASSTQQGNQPQHF. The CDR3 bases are TGTGCCAGCAGTACCCAACAGGGAAATCAGCCCCAGCATTTT.